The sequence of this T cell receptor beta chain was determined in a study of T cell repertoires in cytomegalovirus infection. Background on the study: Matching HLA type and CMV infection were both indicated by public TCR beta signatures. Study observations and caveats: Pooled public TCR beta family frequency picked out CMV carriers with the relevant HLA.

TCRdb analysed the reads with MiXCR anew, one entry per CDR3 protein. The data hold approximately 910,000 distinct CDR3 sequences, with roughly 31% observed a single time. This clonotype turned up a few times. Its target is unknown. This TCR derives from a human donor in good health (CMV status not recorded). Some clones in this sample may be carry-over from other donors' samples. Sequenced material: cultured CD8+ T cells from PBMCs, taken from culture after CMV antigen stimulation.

The CDR3 protein is CASSEAAPRTGQPQHF. As DNA, the CDR3 is TGTGCCAGCAGTGAAGCAGCTCCAAGAACGGGTCAGCCCCAGCATTTT. This rearrangement joins TRBV6-1 to TRBJ1-5; the D is unclear. The germline V and J ends were trimmed by 0 bases and 6 bases, with 15 bases remaining between them. The CDR3 is 16 amino acids. The germline gives CDR1 MNHNS, CDR2 SASEGT.